This T cell receptor (beta chain) was sequenced for a study of T cell repertoires in cytomegalovirus infection. This clonotype was seen a single time. Its antigen is as yet unknown. Germline loops: CDR1 LGHNA, CDR2 YSLEER. V dropped 4 bases and J dropped 2 bases, with 17 bases sitting between them. This CDR3 contains 16 residues. MiXCR, applied by TCRdb to the reads, yields one record per CDR3 protein. The profile shows some 800,000 distinct CDR3 sequences, almost 30% of them singletons. This receptor was identified in a human donor in good health (CMV status not recorded). Some clones in this sample may be carry-over from other donors' samples. The chain uses TRBV4-3 and TRBJ1-2, with a tentative D call TRBD1 (5 bases). The sequences come from cultured CD8+ T cells from PBMCs, collected from culture after CMV antigen stimulation. CDR3 nucleotide sequence: TGCGCCAGCAGCCGTTTAGACAGAGGTTTGAACTATGGCTACACCTTC. Translated, it gives CASSRLDRGLNYGYTF.